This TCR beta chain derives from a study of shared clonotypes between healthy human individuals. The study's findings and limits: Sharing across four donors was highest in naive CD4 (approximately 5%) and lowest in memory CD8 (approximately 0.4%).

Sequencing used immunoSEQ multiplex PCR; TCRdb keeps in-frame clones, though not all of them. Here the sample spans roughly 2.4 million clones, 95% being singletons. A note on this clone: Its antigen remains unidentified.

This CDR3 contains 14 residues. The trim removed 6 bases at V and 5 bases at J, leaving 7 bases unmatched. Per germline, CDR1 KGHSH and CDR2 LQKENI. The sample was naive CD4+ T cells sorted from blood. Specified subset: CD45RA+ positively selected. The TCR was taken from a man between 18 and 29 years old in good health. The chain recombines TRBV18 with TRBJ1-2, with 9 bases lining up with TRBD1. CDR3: CASSRRDREYGYTF. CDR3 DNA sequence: TGTGCCAGCTCCCGGAGGGACAGGGAATATGGCTACACCTTC.